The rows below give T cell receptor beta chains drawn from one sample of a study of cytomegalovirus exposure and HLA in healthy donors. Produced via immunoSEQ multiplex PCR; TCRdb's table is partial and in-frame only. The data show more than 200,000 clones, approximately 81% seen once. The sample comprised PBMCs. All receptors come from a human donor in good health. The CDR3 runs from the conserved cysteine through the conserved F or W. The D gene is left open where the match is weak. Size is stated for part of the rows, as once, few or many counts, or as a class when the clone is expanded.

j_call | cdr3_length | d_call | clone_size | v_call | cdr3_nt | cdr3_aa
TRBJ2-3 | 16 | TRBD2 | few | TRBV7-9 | TGTGCCAGCAGCTCCAGAACGGGACTAGCGACAGATACGCAGTATTTT | CASSSRTGLATDTQYF
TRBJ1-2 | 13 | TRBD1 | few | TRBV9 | TGTGCCAGCAGCGTCCGCGGACAGGGGAGCTACACCTTC | CASSVRGQGSYTF
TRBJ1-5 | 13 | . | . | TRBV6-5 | TGTGCCAGCAGTTACGACCCGCGGCAGCCCCAGCATTTT | CASSYDPRQPQHF
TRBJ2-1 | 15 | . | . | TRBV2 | TGTGCCAGCAGTGAAGCTGAGAGGGCCTATGGTGAGCAGTTCTTC | CASSEAERAYGEQFF
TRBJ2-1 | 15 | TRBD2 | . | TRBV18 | TGTGCCAGCTCACCCCCAGGGCTAGCGGGAAGCGAGCAGTTCTTC | CASSPPGLAGSEQFF
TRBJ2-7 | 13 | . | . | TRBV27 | TGTGCCAGCAGTTTTGTAACAGTCTACGAGCAGTACTTC | CASSFVTVYEQYF
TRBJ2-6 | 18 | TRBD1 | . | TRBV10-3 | TGTGCCATCAGGTTGTACAGGGGCGACCTCTCTGGGGCCAACGTCCTGACTTTC | CAIRLYRGDLSGANVLTF
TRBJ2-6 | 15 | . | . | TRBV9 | TGTGCCAGCAGCGTAGTCGGGGTTGGGGCCAACGTCCTGACTTTC | CASSVVGVGANVLTF
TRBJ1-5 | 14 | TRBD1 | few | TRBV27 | TGTGCCAGCAGTTTACAGGGGGCTCGTCAGCCCCAGCATTTT | CASSLQGARQPQHF
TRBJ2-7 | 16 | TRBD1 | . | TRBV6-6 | TGTGCCAGCAGACAACCTCCGGGACAGGGTCCCCACGAGCAGTACTTC | CASRQPPGQGPHEQYF
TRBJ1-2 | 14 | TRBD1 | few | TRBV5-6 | TGTGCCAGCAGCTCCGGGACAGGGGGCTATGGCTACACCTTC | CASSSGTGGYGYTF
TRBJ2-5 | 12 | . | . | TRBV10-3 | TGTGCCATCAGCCCGGACCAAGAGACCCAGTACTTC | CAISPDQETQYF
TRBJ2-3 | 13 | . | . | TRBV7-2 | TGTGCCAGCATCACGGGGGGCACAGATACGCAGTATTTT | CASITGGTDTQYF
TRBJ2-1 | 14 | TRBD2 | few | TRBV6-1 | TGTGCCGGATCGCGAGCGGGAGGATACAATGAGCAGTTCTTC | CAGSRAGGYNEQFF
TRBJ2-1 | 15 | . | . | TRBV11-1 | TGTGCCAGCAGTTCCAGACAGGCGAACTACAATGAGCAGTTCTTC | CASSSRQANYNEQFF
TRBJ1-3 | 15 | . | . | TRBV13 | TGTGCCAGCAGCCTAACAGGATACTCTGGAAACACCATATATTTT | CASSLTGYSGNTIYF
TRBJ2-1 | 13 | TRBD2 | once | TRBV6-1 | TGTGCCAGCAGTGAAACTAGCGACAATGAGCAGTTCTTC | CASSETSDNEQFF
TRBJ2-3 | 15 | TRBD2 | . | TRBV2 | TGTGCCAGCAGTCCCCTAGCGGGAAATACAGATACGCAGTATTTT | CASSPLAGNTDTQYF
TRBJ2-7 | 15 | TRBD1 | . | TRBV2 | TGTGCCAGCAGTGACCTTGGGACAGGGGGCGTCGAGCAGTACTTC | CASSDLGTGGVEQYF
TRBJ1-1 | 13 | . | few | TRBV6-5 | TGTGCCAGCAGTTACCTAATGAACACTGAAGCTTTCTTT | CASSYLMNTEAFF
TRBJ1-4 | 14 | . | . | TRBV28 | TGTGCCAGCAGATGGACGGAGGAACGTGAAAAACTGTTTTTT | CASRWTEEREKLFF
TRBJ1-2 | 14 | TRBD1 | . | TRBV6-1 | TGTGCCACCCTTTTCGACAGGGGCAACTATGGCTACACCTTC | CATLFDRGNYGYTF
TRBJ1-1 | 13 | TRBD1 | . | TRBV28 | TGTGCCAGCAGTTCAGGGGGCCGGACTGAAGCTTTCTTT | CASSSGGRTEAFF
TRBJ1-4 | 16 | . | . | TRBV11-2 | TGTGCCAGCAGCTTGGGACAACTTCCAACTAATGAAAAACTGTTTTTT | CASSLGQLPTNEKLFF